This entry lists 4 T cell receptor beta chains sequenced from one sample in a study of beta chain features in type 1 diabetes. Investigators reverse transcribed all isolated RNA, so they sequenced expressed TCRB transcripts. TCRdb's copy holds only in-frame clones and misses some; the assay was immunoSEQ multiplex PCR. The sample holds under 900,000 clones, 15% to 20% seen once. The sequenced material came from naive CD4+ T cells from blood. The receptors derive from a woman between 18 and 29 years old in good health.

This clone has a handful of counts. The gene calls are TRBV21-1 and TRBJ1-5. TRBV21-1 is deemed a pseudogene. The CDR3 sequence is 14 residues long. In DNA, the CDR3 is TGTGCCAGAAAGGACTCCAGAAGGAATCAGCCCCAGCATTTT. Translated, it gives CARKDSRRNQPQHF.

This clone was detected a few times. The chain joins TRBV28 to TRBJ2-7; TRBD2 matches at 10 bases. V lost 5 bases to trimming and J lost 3 bases; unmatched junction nucleotides: 10. Germline V gene sequence: CDR1 MDHEN, CDR2 SYDVKM. The CDR3 runs to 16 residues. The CDR3 DNA follows: TGTGCCAGCAGTACCCAACTAGCGGGGCGCCTCTACGAGCAGTACTTC. Protein product: CASSTQLAGRLYEQYF. Full variable domain (outside the CDR3, taken from reference TRBV28 and TRBJ2-7): DVKVTQSSRYLVKRTGEKVFLECVQDMDHENMFWYRQDPGLGLRLIYFSYDVKMKEKGDIPEGYSVSREKKERFSLILESASTNQTSMYLCASSTQLAGRLYEQYFGPGTRLTVT.

Comment on this clone: Other DNA sequences in this sample translate to the same CDR3. The CDR3: CSAPDGYEQYF. The CDR3 nucleotides are TGCAGTGCTCCTGATGGCTACGAGCAGTACTTC. The J gene is TRBJ2-7, the V gene TRBV20-1; D uncertain. V lost 5 bases and J 3 bases, leaving 8 bases between the germline ends. CDR1 is DFQATT, CDR2 SNEGSKA, per germline (reference sequence). The CDR3 is 11 residues long.

The rearrangement links TRBV14 to TRBJ1-2; a possible D gene is TRBD1 (6 bases). The V gene lost 4 bases and the J gene lost 8 bases, with 17 bases spanning the gap. CDR3 length: 14 residues. The germline CDR1 and CDR2 sequences are SGHDN and FVKESK. CDR3 DNA sequence: TGTGCCAGCAGCCTGCAAAGCAGGGGAGGCGGCTACACCTTC. Its translation is CASSLQSRGGGYTF.